Listed below are T cell receptor beta chains from one sample, sequenced in a study of blood T cell repertoires in COVID-19. Only in-frame clones appear in the TCRdb table, and some are missing; sequencing was by immunoSEQ multiplex PCR. The table shows 45,000 to 65,000 clones, with around 81% occurring only once. The specimen sequenced was peripheral blood. Receptors originate from a man aged 65 to 85 with active COVID-19. Each CDR3 is given with its conserved first and last residue. A D gene is named only where the DNA matches it firmly. The listing skips clone size in some rows; elsewhere it reads once, few, many or a size class.

cdr3_aa | cdr3_nt | v_call | clone_size | j_call | d_call
CAWRLQGPDTQYF | TGTGCCTGGAGGCTACAGGGACCAGATACGCAGTATTTT | TRBV30 | NA | TRBJ2-3 | NA
CASSSGGGAGGELFF | TGTGCCAGCAGCTCGGGAGGGGGAGCGGGCGGGGAGCTGTTTTTT | TRBV7-8 | NA | TRBJ2-2 | TRBD2
CASSLVVWAGGMNSPLHF | TGTGCCAGCAGCTTAGTAGTGTGGGCAGGGGGCATGAATTCACCCCTCCACTTT | TRBV11-2 | NA | TRBJ1-6 | TRBD1
CASRSPGFSYEQYF | TGTGCCAGCAGGAGTCCAGGATTCTCCTACGAGCAGTACTTC | TRBV6-5 | few | TRBJ2-7 | NA
CAWSRGRSTEAFF | TGTGCCTGGAGTAGGGGGCGTTCCACTGAAGCTTTCTTT | TRBV30 | NA | TRBJ1-1 | TRBD1
CASSEYSGNTIYF | TGTGCCAGCTCAGAGTACTCTGGAAACACCATATATTTT | TRBV18 | NA | TRBJ1-3 | NA
CASSQDLRGGNQPQHF | TGCGCCAGCAGCCAAGACCTCAGGGGAGGCAATCAGCCCCAGCATTTT | TRBV4-3 | NA | TRBJ1-5 | NA
CASSLGGRVYGYTF | TGTGCCAGCAGCTTAGGTGGCAGGGTTTATGGCTACACCTTC | TRBV7-2 | NA | TRBJ1-2 | NA
CASSLGTGGRINEKLFF | TGTGCCAGCAGCTTAGGGACAGGGGGTAGAATAAATGAAAAACTGTTTTTT | TRBV5-4 | once | TRBJ1-4 | TRBD1
CASSHGGGAGGYTF | TGCGCCAGCAGCCATGGAGGGGGCGCGGGTGGCTACACCTTC | TRBV4-3 | NA | TRBJ1-2 | TRBD1
CASRLLGGNTEAFF | TGTGCCAGTAGGCTTTTGGGGGGGAACACTGAAGCTTTCTTT | TRBV19 | few | TRBJ1-1 | NA
CASSVAQGTYEQYF | TGTGCCAGCAGCGTAGCACAGGGGACCTACGAGCAGTACTTC | TRBV9 | NA | TRBJ2-7 | TRBD1
CAWRDQGYTEAFF | TGTGCCTGGAGGGATCAGGGATACACTGAAGCTTTCTTT | TRBV30 | NA | TRBJ1-1 | NA
CASSGQGQPTDYGYTF | TGTGCCAGCAGCGGACAGGGACAGCCCACGGACTATGGCTACACCTTC | TRBV5-6 | few | TRBJ1-2 | TRBD1
CARSLPGQDSYEQYF | TGTGCCAGAAGTTTACCGGGACAGGACTCCTACGAGCAGTACTTC | TRBV5-3 | once | TRBJ2-7 | TRBD1
CASSPVRVNTEAFF | TGCGCCAGCAGCCCAGTTCGGGTGAACACTGAAGCTTTCTTT | TRBV4-1 | NA | TRBJ1-1 | NA
CASSRLRQGARTGELFF | TGTGCCAGCAGCCGACTACGACAGGGGGCGCGCACCGGGGAGCTGTTTTTT | TRBV3-1/TRBV3-2 | few | TRBJ2-2 | TRBD1
CASSGTGPANTGELFF | TGTGCCAGCAGCGGGACAGGGCCAGCGAACACCGGGGAGCTGTTTTTT | TRBV21-1 | NA | TRBJ2-2 | NA
CASRSTRAPPDTQYF | TGTGCCAGCAGGTCAACTAGAGCGCCGCCGGATACGCAGTATTTT | TRBV2 | NA | TRBJ2-3 | NA
CASSFVTSGVDTQYF | TGTGCCAGCAGCTTCGTGACTAGCGGGGTTGATACGCAGTATTTT | TRBV5-4 | NA | TRBJ2-3 | TRBD2
CASSLDATRANYGYTF | TGTGCCAGCAGCTTGGATGCAACCAGGGCCAACTATGGCTACACCTTC | TRBV5-5 | NA | TRBJ1-2 | NA
CASSRGTGRPYEQYF | TGTGCCAGTAGTCGAGGGACAGGTAGGCCCTACGAGCAGTACTTC | TRBV19 | NA | TRBJ2-7 | TRBD1
CASNSPGGGETQYF | TGTGCCAGCAATTCCCCGGGGGGAGGGGAGACCCAGTACTTC | TRBV27 | once | TRBJ2-5 | TRBD2
CASSLLEMDIQYF | TGTGCCAGCAGCTTACTGGAGATGGACATTCAGTACTTC | TRBV7-9 | NA | TRBJ2-4 | NA
CASSRGWDNEKLFF | TGTGCCAGCAGTCGGGGTTGGGATAATGAAAAACTGTTTTTT | TRBV7-6 | NA | TRBJ1-4 | NA
CASSFNPGQGNTIYF | TGTGCCAGCAGCTTCAACCCGGGACAGGGAAACACCATATATTTT | TRBV5-6 | NA | TRBJ1-3 | TRBD1
CASSPSGPFAEQYF | TGTGCCAGCAGCCCGAGCGGGCCCTTCGCCGAGCAGTACTTC | TRBV7-2 | NA | TRBJ2-7 | NA
CAWSRDSKVYGYTF | TGTGCCTGGAGCCGGGACAGCAAAGTCTATGGCTACACCTTC | TRBV30 | once | TRBJ1-2 | TRBD1
CASSLVLTDTQYF | TGTGCCAGCAGCTTAGTATTGACAGATACGCAGTATTTT | TRBV7-2 | NA | TRBJ2-3 | NA
CASSLQSGGLYNEQFF | TGTGCCAGCAGCTTACAAAGCGGGGGACTCTACAATGAGCAGTTCTTC | TRBV7-6 | NA | TRBJ2-1 | TRBD2
CASSLGLQETQYF | TGTGCCAGCAGCTTGGGACTTCAAGAGACCCAGTACTTC | TRBV2 | NA | TRBJ2-5 | NA
CASGIGGLVPF | TGTGCCAGCGGGATAGGAGGGCTTGTACCCTTT | TRBV10-3 | NA | TRBJ1-4 | NA
CASSGRQGAAWTQYF | TGTGCCAGCAGCGGGAGGCAGGGGGCCGCATGGACCCAGTACTTC | TRBV7-9 | many | TRBJ2-5 | TRBD1
CASSWRTGSNTGELFF | TGCGCCAGCAGCTGGAGGACGGGATCAAACACCGGGGAGCTGTTTTTT | TRBV5-1 | NA | TRBJ2-2 | NA
CASSLYSYNEQFF | TGTGCCAGCAGTCTGTATTCGTACAATGAGCAGTTCTTC | TRBV6-2/TRBV6-3 | NA | TRBJ2-1 | NA
CASRPLQGANEKLFF | TGTGCCAGCAGGCCATTACAGGGGGCTAATGAAAAACTGTTTTTT | TRBV6-5 | NA | TRBJ1-4 | TRBD1
CASKSLQPTDTQYF | TGTGCCAGCAAATCGTTACAGCCCACAGATACGCAGTATTTT | TRBV6-5 | NA | TRBJ2-3 | NA
CAISERGMRDEQYF | TGTGCCATCAGTGAGCGGGGGATGCGGGACGAGCAGTACTTC | TRBV10-3 | NA | TRBJ2-7 | NA
CATSDPDSHTGELFF | TGTGCCACCAGTGATCCGGACAGTCACACCGGGGAGCTGTTTTTT | TRBV24-1 | NA | TRBJ2-2 | NA
CASSAEPGELFF | TGTGCCAGCTCCGCCGAGCCCGGGGAGCTGTTTTTT | TRBV11-3 | NA | TRBJ2-2 | NA